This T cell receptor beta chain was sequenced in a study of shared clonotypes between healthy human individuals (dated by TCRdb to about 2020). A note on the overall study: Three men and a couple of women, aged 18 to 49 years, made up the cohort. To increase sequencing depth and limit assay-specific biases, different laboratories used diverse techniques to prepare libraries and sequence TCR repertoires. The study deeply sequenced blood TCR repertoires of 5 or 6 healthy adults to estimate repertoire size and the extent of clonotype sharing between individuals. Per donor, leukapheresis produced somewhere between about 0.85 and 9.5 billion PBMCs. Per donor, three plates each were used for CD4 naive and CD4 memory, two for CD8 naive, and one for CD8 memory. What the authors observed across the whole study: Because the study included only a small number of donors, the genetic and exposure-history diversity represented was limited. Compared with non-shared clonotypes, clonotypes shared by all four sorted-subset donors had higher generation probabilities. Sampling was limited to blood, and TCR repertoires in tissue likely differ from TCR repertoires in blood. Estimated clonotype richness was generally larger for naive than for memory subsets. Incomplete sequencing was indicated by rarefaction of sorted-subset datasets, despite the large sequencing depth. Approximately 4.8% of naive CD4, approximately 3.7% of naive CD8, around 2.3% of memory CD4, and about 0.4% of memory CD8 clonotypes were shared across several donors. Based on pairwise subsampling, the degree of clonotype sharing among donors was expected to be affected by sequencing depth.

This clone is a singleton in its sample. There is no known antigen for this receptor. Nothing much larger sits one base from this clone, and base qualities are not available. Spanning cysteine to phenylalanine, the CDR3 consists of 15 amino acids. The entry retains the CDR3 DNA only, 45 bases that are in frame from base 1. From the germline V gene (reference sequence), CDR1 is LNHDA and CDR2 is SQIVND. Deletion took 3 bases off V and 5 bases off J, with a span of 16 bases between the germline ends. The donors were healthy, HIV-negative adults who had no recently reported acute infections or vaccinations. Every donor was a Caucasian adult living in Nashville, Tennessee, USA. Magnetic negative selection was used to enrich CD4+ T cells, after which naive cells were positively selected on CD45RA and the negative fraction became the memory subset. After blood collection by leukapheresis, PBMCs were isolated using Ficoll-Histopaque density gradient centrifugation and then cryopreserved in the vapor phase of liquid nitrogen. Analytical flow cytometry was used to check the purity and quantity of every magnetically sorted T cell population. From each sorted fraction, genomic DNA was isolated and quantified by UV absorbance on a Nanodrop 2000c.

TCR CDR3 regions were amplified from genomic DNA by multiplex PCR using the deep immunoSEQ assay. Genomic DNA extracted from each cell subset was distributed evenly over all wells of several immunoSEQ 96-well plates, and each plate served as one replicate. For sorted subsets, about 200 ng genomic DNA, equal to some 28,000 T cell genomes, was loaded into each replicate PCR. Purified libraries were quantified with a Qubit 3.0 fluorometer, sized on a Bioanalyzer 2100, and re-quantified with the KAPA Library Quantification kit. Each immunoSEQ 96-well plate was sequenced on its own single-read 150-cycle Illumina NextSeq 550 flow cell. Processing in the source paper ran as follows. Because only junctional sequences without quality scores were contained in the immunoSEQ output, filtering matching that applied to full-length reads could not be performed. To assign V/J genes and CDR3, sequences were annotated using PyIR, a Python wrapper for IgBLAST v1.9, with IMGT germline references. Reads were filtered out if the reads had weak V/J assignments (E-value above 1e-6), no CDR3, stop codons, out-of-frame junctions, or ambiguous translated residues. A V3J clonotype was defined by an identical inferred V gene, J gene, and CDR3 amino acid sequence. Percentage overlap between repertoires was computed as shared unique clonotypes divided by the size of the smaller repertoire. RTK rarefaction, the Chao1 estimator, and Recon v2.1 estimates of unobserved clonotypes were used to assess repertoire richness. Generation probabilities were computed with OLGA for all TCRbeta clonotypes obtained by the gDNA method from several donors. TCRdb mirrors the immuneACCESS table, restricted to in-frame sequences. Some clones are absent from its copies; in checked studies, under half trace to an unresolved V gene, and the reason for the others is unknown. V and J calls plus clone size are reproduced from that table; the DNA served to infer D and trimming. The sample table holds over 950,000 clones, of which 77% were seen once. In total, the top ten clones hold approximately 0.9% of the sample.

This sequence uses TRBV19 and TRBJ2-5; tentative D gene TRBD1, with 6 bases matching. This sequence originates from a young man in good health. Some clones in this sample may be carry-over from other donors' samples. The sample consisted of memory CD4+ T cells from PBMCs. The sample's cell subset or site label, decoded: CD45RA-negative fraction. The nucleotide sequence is TGTGCCAGTAGTATTGGGGGCCTTCGGCGGGAGACCCAGTACTTC. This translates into CASSIGGLRRETQYF.